One sample yielded the 24 T cell receptor beta chains listed below, sequenced in a study of regulatory T cells in long-lasting Graves disease listed by TCRdb under 2021. The time point label, read with the paper, signifies: persistent/refractory GD, antithyroid drugs over 5 years with positive TRAb. For both TCR sequencing and RNA sequencing, RNA was extracted from PBMCs using TRIzol. The library relied on multiplex PCR. For sequencing, an Illumina HiSeq 4000 was employed. To build TCR beta libraries, CDR3 regions were amplified by Arm-PCR using iRepertoire HTBI primers. The public sequencing data were trimmed at Q25 with fastp and processed into clonotypes with MiXCR by TCRdb, which kept only in-frame beta chains. Each CDR3 protein gets just one entry, which takes the most common genes and DNA from the rows behind it. A total of some 470,000 distinct CDR3 sequences appear in this sample, 20% to 25% of them only once. Around 7% of the sample lies in the top ten.

The material was peripheral blood mononuclear cells (PBMCs), obtained when the disease was refractory, from a patient treated with antithyroid drugs. These receptors came from a female donor with Graves disease.

This clonotype was detected only a few times. The J gene is TRBJ2-2, the V gene TRBV24-1, with D unclear. Trimming removed 4 bases from V and 9 bases from J, with 5 bases in between. Germline V gene sequence: CDR1 KGHDR, CDR2 SFDVKD. This CDR3 comprises 11 residues. The chain's CDR3 is CATSEAWELFF. DNA for the CDR3: TGTGCCACCAGTGAGGCCTGGGAGCTGTTTTTT.

In its sample, this clonotype was seen a few times. This chain connects TRBV11-2 to TRBJ2-5; weak D call: TRBD1 (5 bases). Between the trimmed V and J ends, which lost 2 bases and 2 bases, there was a span of 12 bases. The CDR3 sequence is 15 residues long. Per germline, CDR1 SGHAT and CDR2 FQNNGV. This CDR3 reads CASSLLGVLQETQYF. The CDR3 nucleotides are TGTGCCAGCAGCTTATTAGGGGTCCTACAAGAGACCCAGTACTTC.

This clonotype was counted ten times or more. V gene TRBV28 combines with J gene TRBJ2-5; D possibly uses TRBD1 or TRBD2 (7 bases each). The CDR3 loop spans 14 amino acids. Germline loops: CDR1 MDHEN, CDR2 SYDVKM. Deletions cut 5 bases from V and 2 bases from J, with 12 bases between. The CDR3 protein is CASSPQGGQETQYF. The CDR3 DNA is TGTGCCAGCAGTCCCCAGGGGGGGCAAGAGACCCAGTACTTC.

There are many counts of this clonotype. The chain combines TRBV7-2 with TRBJ2-2; the match to TRBD2 covers 11 bases. CDR1 and CDR2 from the germline V gene are SGHTA and FQGNSA. CDR3 length: 17 residues. The V gene end was trimmed by 6 bases and the J gene end by 1 base; junction bases not matched to a gene: 7. CDR3: CASRYGLAGVNTGELFF. CDR3 DNA sequence: TGTGCCAGCAGATACGGACTAGCGGGCGTGAACACCGGGGAGCTGTTTTTT.

V is TRBV7-3 and J is TRBJ2-1; D possibly matches TRBD1 or TRBD2 (5 bases each). Germline assignment: CDR1 SGHTA and CDR2 FQGTGA. CDR3 length: 13 residues. V dropped 3 bases and J dropped 15 bases, with 18 bases sitting between them. The DNA for the CDR3 is TGTGCCAGCAGCTTTAGCAGGGCGGACTCACTGTTCTTC. Protein sequence: CASSFSRADSLFF.

This clonotype was found a few times. The chain is built from TRBV28 and TRBJ2-7; 9 nucleotides agree with TRBD1. CDR3 length equals 15 residues. Trimming removed 5 bases from V and 7 bases from J; junction bases left unmatched: 12. CDR1 and CDR2 from the germline V gene are MDHEN and SYDVKM. In nucleotides, the CDR3 is TGTGCCAGCAGTGGGGACAGGGATTTCATTAGGGAGCAGTACTTC. Its protein is CASSGDRDFIREQYF.

The chain's CDR3 is CASSQGQGGNTIYF. CDR3 in DNA: TGCGCCAGCAGCCAAGGACAGGGTGGAAACACCATATATTTT. This chain links TRBV4-1 with TRBJ1-3; 7 positions agree with TRBD1. This CDR3 region has 14 residues. V lost 1 base and J lost 3; bases outside the gene matches: 0. CDR1 and CDR2 from the germline V gene are MGHRA and YSYEKL.

This clonotype has only a few counts. The rearrangement joins TRBV7-9 to TRBJ2-5; no reliable D call. The length of the CDR3 is 12 residues. V was clipped by 4 bases and J by 5 bases, with 8 bases between them. Germline assignment: CDR1 SEHNR and CDR2 FQNEAQ (reference sequence). Written as DNA, the CDR3 is TGTGCCAGCAGCTCCCGCCCCGAGACCCAGTACTTC. Protein: CASSSRPETQYF. Looking up the rest from reference TRBV7-9 and TRBJ2-5 gives the full variable domain: DTGVSQNPRHKITKRGQNVTFRCDPISEHNRLYWYRQTLGQGPEFLTYFQNEAQLEKSRLLSDRFSAERPKGSFSTLEIQRTEQGDSAMYLCASSSRPETQYFGPGTRLLVL.

This clonotype has just a few counts. V is TRBV20-1 and J is TRBJ2-7; no reliable D call. V dropped 4 bases and J dropped 2 bases, with 15 bases sitting between them. The CDR3 is 14 amino acids. CDR1 DFQATT and CDR2 SNEGSKA come from the germline V gene (reference sequence). The CDR3 DNA is TGCAGTGCTACCCCGACCGATCAGACCTACGAGCAGTACTTC. This codes for CSATPTDQTYEQYF.

This clonotype was found once. A clone one base away is much larger, so this may be a read error. This chain uses TRBV12-3 or TRBV12-4 with TRBJ2-2, with D perhaps matching TRBD1 (7 bases). This CDR3 contains 15 residues. CDR3 sequence reads: CASGLGGREDGELSF. Written as DNA, the CDR3 is TGTGCCAGCGGATTAGGGGGCAGGGAGGACGGGGAGCTGTCTTTT.

The rearrangement joins TRBV29-1 to TRBJ2-1, with 7 bases aligning to TRBD2. V trimming: 3 bases; J trimming: 8 bases; junction bases outside the gene matches: 10. The CDR3 contains 14 residues. Germline CDR1 SQVTM, CDR2 ANQGSEA. The CDR3 DNA reads TGCAGCGTTGAGTTGGGGGAGGGCCGATATGAGCAGTTCTTC. Translating it yields CSVELGEGRYEQFF.

There are many counts of this clonotype. This chain joins TRBV12-3 or TRBV12-4 and TRBJ2-7; perhaps TRBD2 as D (6 bases). The CDR3 has 15 amino acids. Trimming pared 3 bases from V and 4 bases from J, leaving 16 bases between. CDR3 loop: CASSLEGPSLYEQYF. In nucleotides, the CDR3 is TGTGCCAGCAGTTTGGAGGGGCCGAGCTTGTACGAGCAGTACTTC.

The gene calls are TRBV4-1 and TRBJ1-1, with D tentatively TRBD1 (6 bases). CDR3 length: 19 residues. V shed 4 bases and J shed 5 bases, with 29 bases lying between them. In germline, CDR1 is MGHRA, CDR2 YSYEKL. The CDR3 DNA is TGCGCCAGCAGCCGAGAAGATTCAGAACAGGGCCTAAGGGTGACTGAAGCTTTCTTT. Protein sequence: CASSREDSEQGLRVTEAFF.

This clonotype was seen only a few times. A clone one base away is much larger, so this may be a read error. V and J are TRBV7-2 and TRBJ2-7; TRBD1 might be the D (5 bases). Germline CDR1 is SGHTA and CDR2 is FQGNSA. The CDR3 loop spans 14 amino acids. The V end lost 5 bases, the J end lost 6 bases, and 17 bases lay between the germline ends. This chain's CDR3 is CASSPEVQASEQYF. Here the CDR3 DNA reads TGTGCCAGCAGCCCCGAGGTACAGGCCTCCGAGCAGTACTTC.

The chain links TRBV5-6 to TRBJ2-7, with TRBD1 identical over 11 bases. The germline gives CDR1 SGHDT, CDR2 YYEEEE. V gave up 0 bases and J gave up 5 bases; unmatched junction bases: 4. The length of the CDR3 is 15 residues. CDR3 sequence (DNA): TGTGCCAGCAGCTTGGTACGGGACAGGGGGAACGAGCAGTACTTC. Amino acids: CASSLVRDRGNEQYF.

The V gene is TRBV4-1, the J gene TRBJ2-6; TRBD1 matches 9 bases. Germline CDR1 reads MGHRA; CDR2 reads YSYEKL. V shed 0 bases and J 2 bases; nucleotides not matched to a gene: 11. The length of the CDR3 is 20 residues. This CDR3 is CASSQESGTGNLAGANVLTF. CDR3 nucleotides: TGCGCCAGCAGCCAAGAGTCCGGGACAGGGAATCTTGCTGGGGCCAACGTCCTGACTTTC.

In its sample, this clonotype was seen many times. The DNA of the CDR3 is TGTGCCAGCGGGGCTCGCTTTGGGGAGACCCAGTACTTC. Translated, it gives CASGARFGETQYF. This chain links TRBV6-1 with TRBJ2-5; tentatively, D is TRBD1 (5 bases). V was pared by 8 bases and J by 5 bases, with 15 bases between. The CDR3 covers 13 residues. The germline CDR1 and CDR2 sequences are MNHNS and SASEGT.

The rearrangement uses TRBV28 and TRBJ2-7, with 7 bases matching TRBD1. Germline values: CDR1 MDHEN, CDR2 SYDVKM. The V segment lost 7 bases and the J segment 3 bases; nucleotides outside the gene matches: 15. The CDR3 totals 16 residues. The CDR3: CASKSQGQRGGYEQYF. The CDR3 nucleotides are TGTGCCAGCAAGTCCCAGGGACAGAGAGGAGGCTACGAGCAGTACTTC.

This clonotype turned up a few times. The chain is built from TRBV24-1 and TRBJ2-5, with D uncertain. Germline V CDR1 and CDR2: KGHDR, SFDVKD. This CDR3 has 13 amino acids. The ends were cut back, 3 bases at V and 5 bases at J, with 9 bases in the middle. CDR3 sequence: CATSDMVGETQYF. The DNA for the CDR3 is TGTGCCACCAGTGATATGGTAGGGGAGACCCAGTACTTC.

This clonotype showed up many times. The chain uses TRBV28 and TRBJ1-5; possibly TRBD1 for D (6 bases). This CDR3 contains 16 residues. The germline V gene has CDR1 MDHEN and CDR2 SYDVKM. Trimming took 2 bases from V and 0 from J, leaving 11 bases between them. This CDR3 reads CASSLAPGDSNQPQHF. The CDR3, as DNA: TGTGCCAGCAGTTTAGCCCCAGGGGATAGCAATCAGCCCCAGCATTTT.

The chain has TRBV19 and TRBJ2-7; D not resolved. The CDR3 covers 13 residues. Germline V gene sequence: CDR1 LNHDA, CDR2 SQIVND (reference sequence). Between the trimmed V and J ends, which lost 0 bases and 3 bases, there was a span of 6 bases. The CDR3 DNA sequence: TGTGCCAGTAGTATAGACAACTACTACGAGCAGTACTTC. This gives the protein CASSIDNYYEQYF.

In regard to this clonotype: Possible read error: a much larger clone is one base away. V usage is TRBV3-1 and J usage is TRBJ2-5, with TRBD2 identical over 9 bases. The germline CDR1 and CDR2 sequences are LGHDT and YNNKEL (reference sequence). The CDR3 length is 14 residues. The junction had 4 bases not matched to a gene; V was cut back by 4 bases and J by 4 bases. The CDR3 DNA reads TGTGCCAGCAGCCGAGCGGGGGGCGCAGAGACCCAGTACTTC. This sequence encodes CASSRAGGAETQYF.

This clonotype turned up a few times. V and J are TRBV7-3 and TRBJ2-1; D is ambiguous. The CDR3 has 13 residues. The germline V gene encodes CDR1 SGHTA and CDR2 FQGTGA. V lost 2 bases to trimming and J lost 4 bases, with 6 bases between them. The CDR3, as DNA: TGTGCCAGCAGCTTATGGCAATACAATGAGCAGTTCTTC. Translating gives CASSLWQYNEQFF.

This clonotype was detected only a few times. The DNA for the CDR3 is TGTGCCAGCAGCGCGCAGGGGCCCGAGCAGTACTTC. It translates to CASSAQGPEQYF. The rearrangement joins TRBV7-3 to TRBJ2-7; possible D gene TRBD1, 6 bases. The CDR3 extends over 12 amino acids. The germline V gene has CDR1 SGHTA and CDR2 FQGTGA. The V and J ends lost 5 bases and 6 bases respectively, with 11 bases between them.